The 5 T cell receptor beta chains presented below share a single source sample, sequenced in a study of blood T cell repertoires in COVID-19. Sequenced by immunoSEQ multiplex PCR; TCRdb stores in-frame clones only, minus some. The table records 120,000 or so clones, roughly 90% of them present only once. Sequencing was carried out using peripheral blood. The source is a woman over 75 with acute or convalescent COVID-19.

The CDR3 DNA follows: TGTGCCAGCAAGTTGAGGACTGAAGCTTTCTTT. Translating it yields CASKLRTEAFF. V usage is TRBV6-5 and J usage is TRBJ1-1; no firm D call. The V gene lost 7 bases and the J gene lost 5 bases, with 8 bases spanning the gap. The CDR3 covers 11 residues. The germline V gene has CDR1 MNHEY and CDR2 SVGAGI.

The genes are TRBV19 and TRBJ1-4; 8 bases fit TRBD1. J was trimmed by 3 bases and V by 4 bases; bases with no gene match: 4. CDR3 length equals 15 residues. Germline CDR1 is LNHDA and CDR2 is SQIVND (reference sequence). CDR3 residues: CASSTQGVANEKLFF. The DNA of the CDR3 is TGTGCCAGTAGTACACAGGGGGTAGCTAATGAAAAACTGTTTTTT.

The rearrangement links TRBV19 to TRBJ1-1; no reliable D call. Deletions cut 7 bases from V and 1 base from J, with 10 bases between. The CDR3 totals 13 residues. In germline, CDR1 is LNHDA, CDR2 SQIVND (reference sequence). CDR3 protein: CASTLKPNTEAFF. As DNA, the CDR3 is TGTGCCAGTACCCTCAAGCCGAACACTGAAGCTTTCTTT.

This chain uses TRBV5-1 with TRBJ1-1, with D perhaps TRBD1 (5 bases). Germline V gene sequence: CDR1 SGHRS, CDR2 YFSETQ. The CDR3 length is 14 residues. Trimming left V 4 bases short and J 2 bases short, with 12 bases between. CDR3 protein: CASSPLTGNTEAFF. The CDR3 DNA follows: TGCGCCAGCAGCCCGCTCACAGGAAACACTGAAGCTTTCTTT.

The rearrangement uses TRBV7-2 and TRBJ1-4, with D tentatively TRBD1 (5 bases). This CDR3 comprises 15 residues. Per germline, CDR1 SGHTA and CDR2 FQGNSA. V was clipped by 5 bases and J by 4 bases, with 14 bases between them. The CDR3 spells CASSTTGPFNEKLFF. CDR3 bases: TGTGCCAGCAGCACCACAGGACCTTTTAATGAAAAACTGTTTTTT.